This T cell receptor (beta chain) was identified during a study of PD-L1 blockade in urothelial cancer. Trimming cost V 0 bases and J 6 bases, with 10 bases left between them. This CDR3 has 13 residues. Germline loops: CDR1 SGHKS, CDR2 YYEKEE (reference sequence). Time point denoted: peripheral blood 6 weeks after treatment start. Sequencing used immunoSEQ multiplex PCR; TCRdb keeps in-frame clones, though not all of them. Of approximately 44,000 clones listed, roughly nine tenths are singletons. The sequence derives from a man in his 70s with urothelial cancer. V and J are TRBV5-5 and TRBJ2-7; TRBD1 is a possible D gene (5 bases). The sample consisted of PBMCs, taken around atezolizumab (anti-PD-L1) treatment. The CDR3 DNA is TGTGCCAGCAGCTTGGGGGGCACACTCGAGCAGTACTTC. This sequence encodes CASSLGGTLEQYF. Full variable domain (rest looked up from reference TRBV5-5 and TRBJ2-7): DAGVTQSPTHLIKTRGQQVTLRCSPISGHKSVSWYQQVLGQGPQFIFQYYEKEERGRGNFPDRFSARQFPNYSSELNVNALLLGDSALYLCASSLGGTLEQYFGPGTRLTVT.